The present entry profiles one T cell receptor (beta chain) with its context. Each CDR3 protein is one row after TCRdb ran MiXCR on the 5' RACE reads. The sample holds about 360,000 distinct CDR3 sequences, 6.2% seen once. The entry originates in a study of T cells after yellow fever vaccination. The CDR3 spans 14 residues. Germline CDR1 is SGHAT and CDR2 is FQNNGV. The V and J ends lost 2 bases and 5 bases respectively, with 10 bases between them. The gene calls are TRBV11-2 and TRBJ2-1; no firm D call. This receptor was identified in a man in his thirties or forties who received the YFV17D yellow fever vaccine. The material sequenced was PBMCs, taken 5 days after the yellow fever booster vaccination. CDR3 sequence reads: CASSLIGPDNEQFF. The CDR3 DNA sequence: TGTGCCAGCAGCTTAATAGGGCCGGACAATGAGCAGTTCTTC.